The clone carrying this T cell receptor beta chain is a singleton in its sample. Libraries were prepared by immunoSEQ multiplex PCR; TCRdb keeps only in-frame clonotypes and omits some of them. The sample comprises 100,000 to 150,000 clones, roughly nine tenths of which are singletons, and roughly 1.2% rests with the top ten. The data were taken from a study of cytomegalovirus exposure and HLA in healthy donors. Germline CDR1 SEHNR, CDR2 FQNEAQ (reference sequence). The CDR3 consists of 15 residues. V was clipped by 3 bases and J by 6 bases; unmatched bases: 4. The receptor was isolated from a woman aged 18-29 years in good health and CMV-seronegative. This chain uses TRBV7-9 with TRBJ2-1; 11 nucleotides align to TRBD2. The sequencing sample was made of PBMCs. DNA for the CDR3: TGTGCCAGCAGCTTGCTAGCGGGGGGACTCAATGAGCAGTTCTTC. Translating it yields CASSLLAGGLNEQFF.